This TCR beta chain stems from a study of CD8 T cells in Susac syndrome. In its sample, this clonotype was seen a few times. Germline CDR1 SEHNR, CDR2 FQNEAQ (reference sequence). The CDR3 length is 15 residues. Trimming at V came to 5 bases and at J to 5 bases, leaving 11 bases not matched to a gene. Random hexamers were used to reverse transcribe an amount of 0.5 to 1 ug RNA. MiXCR was run by TCRdb on the immunoSEQ multiplex PCR reads, yielding one entry per CDR3 protein. Seen here are roughly 120,000 distinct CDR3 sequences, approximately 93% observed once, and the top ten hold around 0.3%. The TCR comes from a human donor with multiple sclerosis. The sample was CD8+ T cells from PBMCs. The J gene is TRBJ2-7, the V gene TRBV7-9; TRBD1 agrees at 8 bases. The CDR3 protein is CASSPGTGRPHEQYF. In nucleotides, the CDR3 is TGTGCCAGCAGCCCCGGGACAGGCCGGCCCCACGAGCAGTACTTC.